The clone carrying this T cell receptor (beta chain) was found many times. Its specificity is unknown. RNA transcripts were the template for amplifying TCR beta CDR3 regions. First-round RT-PCR of the TCR CDR3 relied on the HTBI primer set. TCRdb reanalysed the multiplex PCR reads using MiXCR and keeps one entry per CDR3 protein. Among around 520,000 distinct CDR3 sequences listed, 13% to 15% were seen once. The CDR3 consists of 17 residues. Germline V gene sequence: CDR1 SNHLY, CDR2 FYNNEI. J lost 5 bases, V lost 11 bases, and 20 bases had no gene match. The data are from a study of T cells in Graves' hyperthyroidism and ophthalmopathy. As for the study in general: Any treatment followed the collection of peripheral blood at initial diagnosis.

Whole-study findings and limits: Peripheral blood also featured most of the thyroid clonotypes expanded above 0.001. A model built on 13 V-J features separated ophthalmopathy from stable hyperthyroidism.

Patients were excluded for uncontrolled infection, other autoimmune disease, pregnancy or lactation. Sequences were obtained from blood. The receptor's source is a young woman with Graves' hyperthyroidism. This chain joins TRBV2 and TRBJ2-7, with 11 bases aligning to TRBD2. DNA for the CDR3: TGTGCCGGCACACCAACATACTTTAGCGGGAGGGCCGACGAGCAGTACGTC. Translation gives CAGTPTYFSGRADEQYV.